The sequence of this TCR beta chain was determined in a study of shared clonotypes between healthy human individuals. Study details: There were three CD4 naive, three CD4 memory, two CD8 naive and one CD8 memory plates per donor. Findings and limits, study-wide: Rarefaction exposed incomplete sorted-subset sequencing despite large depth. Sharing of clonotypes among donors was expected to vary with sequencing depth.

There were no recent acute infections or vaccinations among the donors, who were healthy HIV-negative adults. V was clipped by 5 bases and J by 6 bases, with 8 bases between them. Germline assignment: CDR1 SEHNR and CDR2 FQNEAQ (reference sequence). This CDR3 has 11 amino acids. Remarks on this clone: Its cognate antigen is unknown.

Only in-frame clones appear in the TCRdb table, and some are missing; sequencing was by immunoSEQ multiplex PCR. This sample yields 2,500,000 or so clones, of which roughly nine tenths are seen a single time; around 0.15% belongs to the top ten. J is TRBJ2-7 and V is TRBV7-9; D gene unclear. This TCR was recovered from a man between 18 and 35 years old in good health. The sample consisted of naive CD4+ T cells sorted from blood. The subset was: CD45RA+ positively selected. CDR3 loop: CASSPQIEQYF. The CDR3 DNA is TGTGCCAGCAGCCCCCAGATCGAGCAGTACTTC.